This T cell receptor (beta chain) was identified in a study of blood T cells in healthy people across ages. Next came a second PCR, run for about 6 to 11 cycles, which used a sample-barcoded 5' primer along with a J-beta primer mix. Template switching added a 12-random-nucleotide identifier to every cDNA molecule. TCRdb reprocessed the 5' RACE reads with MiXCR, giving one entry per CDR3 protein. Of 550,000 to 700,000 distinct CDR3 sequences in the sample, 27% were seen once. Study findings and constraints: When set beside aged donors, long-lived donors presented more naive CD4+ cells and higher diversity. Naive T cell percentage showed a strong correlation with TCR beta diversity.

Trimming took off 4 bases at V and 0 bases at J, with 13 bases between the two ends. Looked up from germline, CDR1 is SGHRS and CDR2 is YFSETQ. The CDR3 extends over 15 amino acids. On this clonotype itself: What it binds is unknown.

Isolating PBMCs gave at least 7 million of these cells per sample. The sequence was collected from a woman aged 70 to 79 in good health. The chain employs TRBV5-1 and TRBJ2-5; unclear D gene. Sequenced sample: blood. The CDR3 sequence is CASSQEDRYQETQYF. The CDR3 DNA sequence: TGCGCCAGCAGCCAAGAGGACCGTTACCAAGAGACCCAGTACTTC. The full variable domain, completed using reference TRBV5-1 and TRBJ2-5, is KAGVTQTPRYLIKTRGQQVTLSCSPISGHRSVSWYQQTPGQGLQFLFEYFSETQRNKGNFPGRFSGRQFSNSRSEMNVSTLELGDSALYLCASSQEDRYQETQYFGPGTRLLVL.